Below, one TCR beta chain is given with its context. The antigen remains unidentified. The donors were members of the validation cohort comprising approximately 110 subjects, separate from the roughly 700-subject first cohort. The data stem from a study of cytomegalovirus exposure and HLA in healthy donors. Study conclusions and caveats: Usually a TCR sequence was rare, but some public TCRs were found in many donors.

Assay used: immunoSEQ multiplex PCR; TCRdb lists only in-frame clones, some missing. The sample has 95,000 to 150,000 clones, just under 95% seen once. Germline lookup yields CDR1 KGHSH and CDR2 LQKENI. This CDR3 comprises 15 residues. V was pared by 6 bases and J by 1 base, with 15 bases between. This sequence was found in a woman aged 18-30 years in good health and CMV-seronegative. Material: PBMCs. The genes are TRBV18 and TRBJ1-2, with a weak D call TRBD1 (6 bases). The CDR3 loop is CASSSDTGNNYGYTF. CDR3 DNA: TGTGCCAGCTCGTCCGATACAGGGAATAACTATGGCTACACCTTC.